A single sample is the source of the 32 T cell receptor beta chains below, sequenced in a study of synovial regulatory T cells in juvenile arthritis. Sequencing was performed with immunoSEQ multiplex PCR; in TCRdb, only in-frame clones are kept and a portion is missing. The repertoire table contains about 10,000 clones. The sequenced sample was Treg cells from blood. Subset here: remaining (HLA-DR-negative) circulating blood Treg cells. The source of these receptors is a donor aged 2-35 years with juvenile idiopathic arthritis.

V gene TRBV7-9 combines with J gene TRBJ2-2; the D call from TCRdb, TRBD1, cannot be confirmed without DNA. The germline V gene encodes CDR1 SEHNR and CDR2 FQNEAQ (reference sequence). CDR3 length: 17 residues. No coding sequence is recorded. CDR3 amino acids: CASSLAPTGANTGELFF. The full variable domain, with the rest looked up from reference TRBV7-9 and TRBJ2-2, is DTGVSQNPRHKITKRGQNVTFRCDPISEHNRLYWYRQTLGQGPEFLTYFQNEAQLEKSRLLSDRFSAERPKGSFSTLEIQRTEQGDSAMYLCASSLAPTGANTGELFFGEGSRLTVL.

The chain employs TRBV19 and TRBJ2-3. The CDR3 is 12 residues long. No DNA accompanies this entry. Germline V gene lookup returns CDR1 LNHDA and CDR2 SQIVND (reference sequence). The CDR3: CASSALTDTQYF.

The gene calls are TRBV5-1 and TRBJ1-3. CDR3 length: 15 amino acids. A DNA sequence was not provided. The germline gives CDR1 SGHRS, CDR2 YFSETQ. The CDR3 loop is CASSLAGSGGNTIYF.

This clone is called medium-sized based on its frequency. This chain links TRBV5-1 with TRBJ2-3; no DNA is available, so the TRBD1 call from TCRdb remains unchecked. The CDR3 covers 14 residues. DNA was not recorded. CDR1 is SGHRS, CDR2 YFSETQ, per germline. The CDR3 sequence is CASSRGQGADTQYF.

The V call is TRBV5-1, the J call TRBJ1-3. This CDR3 spans 16 amino acids. No DNA accompanies this entry. From germline, CDR1 is SGHRS and CDR2 YFSETQ. CDR3 loop: CASSFLGRGGGNTIYF. The whole variable domain, remainder taken from reference TRBV5-1 and TRBJ1-3, is KAGVTQTPRYLIKTRGQQVTLSCSPISGHRSVSWYQQTPGQGLQFLFEYFSETQRNKGNFPGRFSGRQFSNSRSEMNVSTLELGDSALYLCASSFLGRGGGNTIYFGEGSWLTVV.

This rearrangement joins TRBV28 to TRBJ2-4; TCRdb's assignment of TRBD1 cannot be checked, as there is no DNA. CDR3 length equals 15 residues. The coding DNA is unavailable. CDR1 is MDHEN and CDR2 is SYDVKM in the germline V gene. The CDR3 sequence: CASSPHLGGENIQYF.

The rearrangement uses TRBV5-1 and TRBJ1-3. The CDR3 has 16 amino acids. The entry carries no DNA sequence. Germline V gene lookup returns CDR1 SGHRS and CDR2 YFSETQ. CDR3 protein: CASSLEPIYSGNTIYF. The full variable domain, in which reference TRBV5-1 and TRBJ1-3 provide the parts outside the CDR3, is KAGVTQTPRYLIKTRGQQVTLSCSPISGHRSVSWYQQTPGQGLQFLFEYFSETQRNKGNFPGRFSGRQFSNSRSEMNVSTLELGDSALYLCASSLEPIYSGNTIYFGEGSWLTVV.

The J gene is TRBJ1-4, the V gene TRBV4-2. CDR1 and CDR2 from the germline V gene are LGHNA and YNFKEQ. The length of the CDR3 is 14 residues. The entry carries no DNA sequence. CDR3: CASSQEGVREKLFF.

By frequency, this clone registers medium-sized. The chain uses TRBV10-3 and TRBJ1-1; without DNA, the TCRdb call of TRBD1 cannot be checked. Germline V gives CDR1 ENHRY, CDR2 SYGVKD. The length of the CDR3 is 13 residues. The DNA is unrecorded. CDR3 loop: CAISGALNTEAFF.

The V gene is TRBV4-3, the J gene TRBJ2-4; TCRdb lists TRBD2, though no DNA is available to test this call. The length of the CDR3 is 17 residues. No DNA is given. Germline assignment: CDR1 LGHNA and CDR2 YSLEER. The chain's CDR3 is CASSQETNRRGKNIQYF.

The chain links TRBV6-5 to TRBJ1-1. Germline CDR1 and CDR2: MNHEY and SVGAGI. The length of the CDR3 is 15 residues. Only the protein sequence is given. CDR3 sequence reads: CASRKTRGGGTEAFF.

The V gene is TRBV4-3, the J gene TRBJ2-3; with no DNA, the TCRdb D assignment of TRBD2 cannot be verified. The V gene's germline CDR1 is LGHNA and CDR2 YSLEER. The CDR3 consists of 16 residues. There is no recorded DNA. This CDR3 is CASSPGLAGGTDTQYF.

The chain uses TRBV11-2 and TRBJ2-7; TCRdb returns TRBD2, unconfirmable since there is no DNA. Germline assignment: CDR1 SGHAT and CDR2 FQNNGV. The CDR3 totals 14 residues. No DNA appears here. CDR3 sequence reads: CASSSLSGGYEQYF.

V gene TRBV10-3 combines with J gene TRBJ1-5; TCRdb's D gene call, TRBD1, goes unchecked for lack of DNA. Germline V CDR1 and CDR2: ENHRY, SYGVKD. The length of the CDR3 is 15 residues. Only the protein is on record. CDR3 in amino acids: CAISEYKGLGQPQHF.

The chain links TRBV7-3 to TRBJ2-2; as DNA is missing, the TRBD2 call by TCRdb cannot be tested. CDR1 is SGHTA, CDR2 FQGTGA, per germline. The CDR3 extends over 14 amino acids. This entry has no DNA. The CDR3 region is CASSLGLVAGELFF. Full variable domain (outside the CDR3, taken from reference TRBV7-3 and TRBJ2-2): GAGVSQTPSNKVTEKGKYVELRCDPISGHTALYWYRQSLGQGPEFLIYFQGTGAADDSGLPNDRFFAVRPEGSVSTLKIQRTERGDSAVYLCASSLGLVAGELFFGEGSRLTVL.

This sequence joins TRBV5-1 and TRBJ1-1. Germline V CDR1 and CDR2: SGHRS, YFSETQ. The CDR3 runs 15 residues. The entry carries no DNA sequence. CDR3 sequence: CASSLRGGLNTEAFF.

V gene TRBV28 combines with J gene TRBJ2-3; absent DNA, TCRdb's TRBD2 call cannot be checked. This CDR3 is built from 16 residues. The entry carries no DNA sequence. Germline values: CDR1 MDHEN, CDR2 SYDVKM. CDR3 protein: CASIHTGGGYTDTQYF.

V is TRBV19 and J is TRBJ1-5. The CDR3 consists of 15 residues. No DNA is recorded. In germline, CDR1 is LNHDA, CDR2 SQIVND (reference sequence). The CDR3: CASSPPGGAQQPQHF.

J is TRBJ2-3 and V is TRBV10-3; TCRdb calls TRBD2, which cannot be checked without DNA. In germline, CDR1 is ENHRY, CDR2 SYGVKD. This CDR3 region has 15 residues. No DNA is recorded. CDR3 amino acids: CAISRLAGKTDTQYF.

The J gene is TRBJ1-2, the V gene TRBV11-2; TCRdb calls TRBD1, which cannot be checked without DNA. Germline CDR1 SGHAT, CDR2 FQNNGV. The CDR3 spans 15 residues. The DNA is unrecorded. CDR3 region: CASSLGVQGIYGYTF. Drawing the rest from reference TRBV11-2 and TRBJ1-2, the complete variable domain is EAGVAQSPRYKIIEKRQSVAFWCNPISGHATLYWYQQILGQGPKLLIQFQNNGVVDDSQLPKDRFSAERLKGVDSTLKIQPAKLEDSAVYLCASSLGVQGIYGYTFGSGTRLTVV.

The V gene is TRBV6-6, the J gene TRBJ1-3. The CDR3 runs 13 residues. DNA for this receptor is not on file. CDR1 and CDR2 (germline): MNHNY, SVGAGI (reference sequence). Here the CDR3 reads CASSYDPAGTIYF.

The chain employs TRBV6-1 and TRBJ1-2. The CDR3 extends over 15 amino acids. No DNA was logged. Germline V CDR1 and CDR2: MNHNS, SASEGT. CDR3 loop: CASSEVGARLGGYTF.

The V gene is TRBV4-2, the J gene TRBJ1-2. Germline V CDR1 and CDR2: LGHNA, YNFKEQ. The CDR3 is 13 amino acids. Only the protein is available. CDR3 sequence: CASSQAVNYGYTF.

The rearrangement uses TRBV4-3 and TRBJ1-2. The CDR3 sequence is 13 residues long. A DNA sequence was not provided. Germline V gene lookup returns CDR1 LGHNA and CDR2 YSLEER. CDR3 sequence: CASSASGIRSYTF.

This chain connects TRBV19 to TRBJ1-4; TCRdb lists TRBD1, though no DNA is available to test this call. CDR3 length: 15 amino acids. No DNA sequence was recorded. Looked up from germline, CDR1 is LNHDA and CDR2 is SQIVND (reference sequence). CDR3 sequence reads: CASSIDSFGSRKLFF.

The J gene is TRBJ2-7, the V gene TRBV6-1; TCRdb gives TRBD1 as the D gene, but with no DNA this cannot be confirmed. The CDR3 loop spans 15 amino acids. No DNA appears here. Per germline, CDR1 MNHNS and CDR2 SASEGT. CDR3 amino acids: CASSAGTGIPYEQYF.

The genes are TRBV5-1 and TRBJ1-4; TCRdb reports TRBD1, a call that lacks DNA to check it against. Germline assignment: CDR1 SGHRS and CDR2 YFSETQ. This CDR3 contains 16 residues. No DNA is recorded. CDR3 sequence: CASSLGTGRVNEKLFF.

This chain links TRBV15 with TRBJ2-7; TCRdb's D call of TRBD2 is untestable without DNA. The CDR3 covers 15 residues. DNA was not recorded. CDR1 and CDR2 (germline): LNHNV, YYDKDF (reference sequence). The CDR3 loop reads CATSRVSDPGYEQYF. Based on the CDR3 plus reference TRBV15 and TRBJ2-7, the full variable domain is DAMVIQNPRYQVTQFGKPVTLSCSQTLNHNVMYWYQQKSSQAPKLLFHYYDKDFNNEADTPDNFQSRRPNTSFCFLDIRSPGLGDTAMYLCATSRVSDPGYEQYFGPGTRLTVT.

V and J are TRBV5-1 and TRBJ1-1; TCRdb outputs TRBD1, but without DNA this stays unchecked. Germline V CDR1 and CDR2: SGHRS, YFSETQ. This CDR3 comprises 16 residues. DNA is not recorded here. CDR3 loop: CASSTDRAGANTEAFF.

The chain links TRBV4-1 to TRBJ1-2; the D call of TRBD1 rests on TCRdb alone, since no DNA is present to check it. Germline values: CDR1 MGHRA, CDR2 YSYEKL. The CDR3 length is 14 residues. No DNA is given. CDR3 protein: CASSRKGTGGGYTF.

The genes are TRBV10-3 and TRBJ1-1; checking the TCRdb D call of TRBD1 is not possible without DNA. The germline V gene has CDR1 ENHRY and CDR2 SYGVKD. This CDR3 spans 14 amino acids. No DNA is recorded. The CDR3 is CAISRGPANTEAFF.

V and J are TRBV9 and TRBJ2-3; TCRdb outputs TRBD2, but without DNA this stays unchecked. There are 16 residues in the CDR3. No DNA accompanies this entry. Germline CDR1 SGDLS, CDR2 YYNGEE. This CDR3 reads CASSVGTSGGADTQYF.